One sample yielded the 21 T cell receptor beta chains listed below, sequenced in a study of blood T cell repertoires in COVID-19. The assay was immunoSEQ multiplex PCR, and TCRdb's table has in-frame clones only and misses some. The sample has 55,000 to 90,000 clones; more than 75% are singletons. Sequencing was carried out using peripheral blood. These receptors all stem from a human donor in a cohort sampled during active COVID-19.

V and J are TRBV2 and TRBJ1-3; 7 nucleotides agree with TRBD1. Germline values: CDR1 SNHLY, CDR2 FYNNEI. The CDR3 has 14 amino acids. V shed 6 bases, J shed 3 bases, and the junction held 5 bases outside the gene matches. The CDR3 here is CASSGTANGNTIYF. DNA of the CDR3: TGTGCCAGCAGCGGGACAGCCAATGGAAACACCATATATTTT.

This clone has more than one count but fewer than ten. The CDR3 bases are TGTGCCAGCAGTGGGGGGGATGGTTTCTATCAGCCCCAGCATTTT. Protein: CASSGGDGFYQPQHF. This chain uses TRBV28 with TRBJ1-5; maybe TRBD1 (5 bases). CDR3 length equals 15 residues. V lost 5 bases and J 5 bases, leaving 16 bases between the germline ends. Looked up from germline, CDR1 is MDHEN and CDR2 is SYDVKM.

The chain employs TRBV28 and TRBJ1-6; D may be TRBD1 (5 bases). The V gene lost 1 base and the J gene lost 4 bases, with 11 bases spanning the gap. Looked up from germline, CDR1 is MDHEN and CDR2 is SYDVKM. The CDR3 extends over 16 amino acids. CDR3 protein: CASSLLGGVYNSPLHF. CDR3 coding DNA: TGTGCCAGCAGTTTATTGGGAGGGGTTTATAATTCACCCCTCCACTTT.

This clone has a single count. This chain links TRBV5-1 with TRBJ2-3, with D perhaps TRBD1 (5 bases). The V and J ends lost 0 bases and 0 bases respectively, with 11 bases between them. The length of the CDR3 is 16 residues. From germline, CDR1 is SGHRS and CDR2 YFSETQ. The CDR3, as DNA: TGCGCCAGCAGCTTGGAGGGGCGGTCTAGCACAGATACGCAGTATTTT. Amino acids: CASSLEGRSSTDTQYF.

The chain has TRBV2 and TRBJ2-7; tentatively, D is TRBD2 (6 bases). CDR3 length: 15 amino acids. The V gene lost 1 base and the J gene lost 6 bases, with 16 bases spanning the gap. Germline V gives CDR1 SNHLY, CDR2 FYNNEI. The CDR3 region is CASSEGPSGESEQYV. The CDR3 coding sequence is TGTGCCAGCAGTGAAGGTCCCTCGGGAGAGAGCGAGCAGTACGTC.

The chain is built from TRBV12-5 and TRBJ1-1; D is unresolved. The V gene lost 1 base and the J gene lost 6 bases, with 15 bases spanning the gap. CDR3 length: 15 amino acids. CDR1 and CDR2 (germline): LGHNT, FRNRAP. The CDR3 region has the DNA TGTGCTAGTGGTTTGGACCCGGGGAGTGGGCCTGAAGCTTTCTTT. Translating it yields CASGLDPGSGPEAFF.

V usage is TRBV29-1 and J usage is TRBJ1-2, with a weak D call TRBD1 (5 bases). The length of the CDR3 is 14 residues. Deletions cut 7 bases from V and 0 bases from J, with 15 bases between. Germline CDR1 reads SQVTM; CDR2 reads ANQGSEA. The CDR3 sequence: CSAWGGRANYGYTF. DNA for the CDR3: TGCAGCGCGTGGGGCGGCAGAGCTAACTATGGCTACACCTTC.

In its sample, this clone was seen a few times. The chain carries TRBV25-1 and TRBJ2-1, with D unresolved. Per the germline V gene, CDR1 is MGHDK and CDR2 is SYGVNS. This CDR3 is built from 16 residues. Trimming shortened V by 1 base and J by 5 bases, and 15 bases separated the two germline ends. The CDR3 sequence: CASSEFSQQEHNEQFF. In nucleotides, the CDR3 is TGTGCCAGCAGTGAATTTTCCCAGCAGGAACACAATGAGCAGTTCTTC. Full variable domain (remainder filled in from reference TRBV25-1 and TRBJ2-1): EADIYQTPRYLVIGTGKKITLECSQTMGHDKMYWYQQDPGMELHLIHYSYGVNSTEKGDLSSESTVSRIRTEHFPLTLESARPSHTSQYLCASSEFSQQEHNEQFFGPGTRLTVL.

The chain uses TRBV18 and TRBJ2-7; D possibly corresponds to TRBD1 (6 bases). CDR1 and CDR2 from the germline V gene are KGHSH and LQKENI. V dropped 3 bases and J dropped 0 bases, with 12 bases sitting between them. This CDR3 comprises 15 residues. The CDR3 is CASSPARGNSYEQYF. The DNA of the CDR3 is TGTGCCAGCTCACCGGCCAGGGGAAACTCCTACGAGCAGTACTTC.

The chain has TRBV12-5 and TRBJ1-2; D perhaps matches TRBD1 (5 bases). V lost 0 bases, J lost 2 bases, and 16 bases lay in between. The CDR3 consists of 17 residues. In germline, CDR1 is LGHNT, CDR2 FRNRAP. The CDR3 region has the DNA TGTGCTAGTGGTTTGGTGCTGGACGGACGGGGGAACTATGGCTACACCTTC. Protein: CASGLVLDGRGNYGYTF.

The chain employs TRBV14 and TRBJ2-2; D is perhaps TRBD1 (5 bases). CDR3 length: 13 amino acids. The germline gives CDR1 SGHDN, CDR2 FVKESK. V was trimmed by 4 bases and J by 8 bases, leaving 11 bases between them. The CDR3 spells CASSPTRVGELFF. The CDR3, as DNA: TGTGCCAGCAGCCCCACCAGGGTGGGGGAGCTGTTTTTT.

The V gene is TRBV5-1, the J gene TRBJ2-1; 7 bases match TRBD2. CDR3 length equals 15 residues. V lost 6 bases and J lost 2; bases outside the gene matches: 8. Germline-derived CDR1 and CDR2 are SGHRS and YFSETQ. The CDR3 loop is CASTTGEGPYNEQFF. The CDR3, as DNA: TGCGCCAGCACGACGGGGGAGGGCCCCTACAATGAGCAGTTCTTC. The complete variable domain, with remaining parts taken from reference TRBV5-1 and TRBJ2-1, reads KAGVTQTPRYLIKTRGQQVTLSCSPISGHRSVSWYQQTPGQGLQFLFEYFSETQRNKGNFPGRFSGRQFSNSRSEMNVSTLELGDSALYLCASTTGEGPYNEQFFGPGTRLTVL.

This clone appeared a single time. The CDR3 sequence: CASSHHGTSGRDEQFF. The CDR3 DNA follows: TGTGCCAGCAGCCACCACGGGACTAGCGGGAGGGATGAGCAGTTCTTC. V and J are TRBV4-2 and TRBJ2-1, with 16 nucleotides matching TRBD2. The V gene end was trimmed by 3 bases and the J gene end by 8 bases; junction bases not matched to a gene: 4. The V gene's germline CDR1 is LGHNA and CDR2 YNFKEQ. The CDR3 totals 16 residues.

The table lists this clone with a count of one. The V and J genes are TRBV5-8 and TRBJ1-5, with TRBD1 matching 7 bases. The V gene end was trimmed by 2 bases and the J gene end by 6 bases; junction bases not matched to a gene: 8. The CDR3 totals 15 residues. Germline CDR1 and CDR2: SGHTS and YDEGEE. The CDR3 DNA is TGTGCCAGCAGCTTCCTAAGGGGGCCGGGTCAGCCCCAGCATTTT. Translating it yields CASSFLRGPGQPQHF.

The V call is TRBV10-1, the J call TRBJ1-6, with unresolved D. V lost 0 bases to trimming and J lost 9 bases, with 6 bases between them. The CDR3 length is 13 residues. Germline V gives CDR1 WNHNN, CDR2 SYGVQD (reference sequence). CDR3 sequence: CASSESGVSPLHF. CDR3 coding DNA: TGCGCCAGCAGTGAGTCGGGCGTTTCACCCCTCCACTTT.

The chain couples TRBV11-2 to TRBJ1-2, with unresolved D. Trimming removed 5 bases from V and 2 bases from J, with 9 bases in between. The CDR3 runs to 13 residues. Per germline, CDR1 SGHAT and CDR2 FQNNGV. The CDR3 sequence is CASSPTENYGYTF. The CDR3 bases are TGTGCCAGCAGCCCTACTGAAAACTATGGCTACACCTTC. Looking up the rest from reference TRBV11-2 and TRBJ1-2 gives the full variable domain: EAGVAQSPRYKIIEKRQSVAFWCNPISGHATLYWYQQILGQGPKLLIQFQNNGVVDDSQLPKDRFSAERLKGVDSTLKIQPAKLEDSAVYLCASSPTENYGYTFGSGTRLTVV.

The V call is TRBV24-1, the J call TRBJ2-2; 10 nucleotides match TRBD2. The CDR3 has 16 amino acids. The germline CDR1 and CDR2 sequences are KGHDR and SFDVKD. V gave up 3 bases and J gave up 5 bases; unmatched junction bases: 5. CDR3 sequence reads: CATSDPSGRLTGELFF. As DNA, the CDR3 is TGTGCCACCAGTGATCCTAGCGGGAGATTAACCGGGGAGCTGTTTTTT.

This clone was found a few times. The genes are TRBV7-9 and TRBJ2-2; a possible D gene is TRBD1 (6 bases). The CDR3 has 15 amino acids. Germline values: CDR1 SEHNR, CDR2 FQNEAQ (reference sequence). The V and J ends lost 0 bases and 2 bases respectively, with 7 bases between them. Here the CDR3 reads CASSLADSNTGELFF. CDR3 bases: TGTGCCAGCAGCTTAGCGGACAGTAACACCGGGGAGCTGTTTTTT.

This chain joins TRBV27 and TRBJ2-5, with D perhaps matching TRBD1 (7 bases). Germline V lookup: CDR1 MNHEY, CDR2 SMNVEV (reference sequence). The CDR3 extends over 14 amino acids. V gave up 6 bases and J gave up 1 base, with 12 bases separating them. The CDR3 reads CASRRQGLQETQYF. The CDR3 DNA reads TGTGCCAGCAGACGACAGGGACTCCAAGAGACCCAGTACTTC.

The V gene is TRBV11-3, the J gene TRBJ2-3; 16 positions match TRBD2. The CDR3 covers 17 residues. The germline gives CDR1 SGHNT, CDR2 YENEEA. Trimming cost V 5 bases and J 2 bases; bases outside gene matches: 4. The CDR3 DNA reads TGTGCCAGCAGCGGGGGACTAGCGGGAGGGCCCACAGATACGCAGTATTTT. This gives the protein CASSGGLAGGPTDTQYF. The entire variable domain, with the rest obtained from reference TRBV11-3 and TRBJ2-3, is as follows: EAGVVQSPRYKIIEKKQPVAFWCNPISGHNTLYWYLQNLGQGPELLIRYENEEAVDDSQLPKDRFSAERLKGVDSTLKIQPAELGDSAVYLCASSGGLAGGPTDTQYFGPGTRLTVL.

The chain has TRBV28 and TRBJ2-3; 9 bases agree with TRBD1. Germline V gene data show CDR1 as MDHEN and CDR2 as SYDVKM. With V trimmed by 7 bases and J by 1 base, 18 bases remained unmatched. This CDR3 comprises 19 residues. The CDR3 is CASTMRGTGSNVGTDTQYF. Written as DNA, the CDR3 is TGTGCCAGCACCATGAGAGGGACAGGGAGCAATGTAGGCACAGATACGCAGTATTTT.